This T cell receptor (beta chain) came from a study of T cell responses to AZD1222 COVID-19 vaccine. Study results and caveats: Only a handful of AZD1222 recipients, roughly 6 in all, had baseline seropositivity. Donors were largely white British and mainly female; clonal diversity was possibly underestimated.

The assay was immunoSEQ multiplex PCR, and TCRdb's table has in-frame clones only and misses some. The sample gives over 150,000 clones, approximately 92% of which show up once; around 0.97% is in the top ten. A note on this clone: The antigen is not known.

The origin of this receptor is an adult who received the MenACWY meningococcal vaccine as a control. The sample consisted of peripheral blood, taken 28 days after the second dose of the MenACWY control vaccine.

The CDR3 loop is CASSGRDFREKLFF. The CDR3 DNA sequence: TGTGCCAGCAGTGGTCGGGACTTCCGTGAAAAACTGTTTTTT. The chain is built from TRBV2 and TRBJ1-4; weak D call: TRBD1 (5 bases). The CDR3 length is 14 residues. The germline V gene has CDR1 SNHLY and CDR2 FYNNEI. Between the trimmed V and J ends, which lost 4 bases and 7 bases, there was a span of 13 bases.